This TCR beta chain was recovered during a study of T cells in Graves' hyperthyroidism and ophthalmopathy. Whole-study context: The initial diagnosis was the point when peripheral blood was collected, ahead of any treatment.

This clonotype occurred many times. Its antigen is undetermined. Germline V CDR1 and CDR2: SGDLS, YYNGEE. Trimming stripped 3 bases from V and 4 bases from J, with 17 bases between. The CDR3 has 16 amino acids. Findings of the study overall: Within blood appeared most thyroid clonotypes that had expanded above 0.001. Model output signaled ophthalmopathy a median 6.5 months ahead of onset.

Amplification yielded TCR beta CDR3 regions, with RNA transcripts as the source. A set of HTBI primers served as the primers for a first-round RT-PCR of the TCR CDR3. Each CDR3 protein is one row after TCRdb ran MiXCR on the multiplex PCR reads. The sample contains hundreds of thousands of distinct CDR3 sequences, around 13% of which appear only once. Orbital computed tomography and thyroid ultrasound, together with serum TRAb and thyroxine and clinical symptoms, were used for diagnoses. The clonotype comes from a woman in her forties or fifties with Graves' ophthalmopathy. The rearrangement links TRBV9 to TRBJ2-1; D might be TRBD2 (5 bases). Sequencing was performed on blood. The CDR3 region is CASSAGLSKGYNEQFF. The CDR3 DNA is TGTGCCAGCAGCGCCGGACTGAGTAAAGGGTACAATGAGCAGTTCTTC.